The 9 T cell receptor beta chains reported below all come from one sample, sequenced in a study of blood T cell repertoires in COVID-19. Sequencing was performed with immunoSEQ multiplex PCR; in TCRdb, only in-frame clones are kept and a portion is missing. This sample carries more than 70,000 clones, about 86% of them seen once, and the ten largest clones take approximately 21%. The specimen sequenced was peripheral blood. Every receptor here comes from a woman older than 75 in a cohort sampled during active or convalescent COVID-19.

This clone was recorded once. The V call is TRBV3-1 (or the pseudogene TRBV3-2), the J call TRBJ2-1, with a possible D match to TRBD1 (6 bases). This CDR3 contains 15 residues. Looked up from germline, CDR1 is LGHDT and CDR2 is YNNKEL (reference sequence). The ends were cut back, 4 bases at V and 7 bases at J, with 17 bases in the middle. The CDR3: CASSPTGLRKNEQFF. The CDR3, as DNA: TGTGCCAGCAGCCCCACAGGGCTTCGGAAAAATGAGCAGTTCTTC.

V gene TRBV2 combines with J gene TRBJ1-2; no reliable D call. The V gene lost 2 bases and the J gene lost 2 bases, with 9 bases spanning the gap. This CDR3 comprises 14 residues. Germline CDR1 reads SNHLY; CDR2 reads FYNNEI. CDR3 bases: TGTGCCAGCAGTGAACGGGAAAAAAACTATGGCTACACCTTC. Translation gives CASSEREKNYGYTF.

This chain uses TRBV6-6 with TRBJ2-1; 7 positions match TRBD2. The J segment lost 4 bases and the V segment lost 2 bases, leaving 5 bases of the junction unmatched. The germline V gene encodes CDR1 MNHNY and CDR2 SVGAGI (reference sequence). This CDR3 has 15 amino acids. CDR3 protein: CASSYGRVDYNEQFF. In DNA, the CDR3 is TGTGCCAGCAGTTACGGGAGGGTGGATTACAATGAGCAGTTCTTC.

This CDR3 is CASSSEDREGEKLFF. CDR3 sequence (DNA): TGTGCCAGCAGCTCTGAGGACAGGGAAGGTGAAAAACTGTTTTTT. The rearrangement uses TRBV5-4 and TRBJ1-4; 8 bases match TRBD1. The CDR3 is made up of 15 amino acids. The germline V gene has CDR1 SGHNT and CDR2 YYREEE (reference sequence). V was pared by 3 bases and J by 7 bases, with 8 bases of the junction left unmatched.

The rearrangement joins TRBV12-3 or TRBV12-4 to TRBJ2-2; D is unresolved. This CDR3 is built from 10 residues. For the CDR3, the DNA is TGTGCAGCCGGCACCGGGGAGCTGTTTTTT. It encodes CAAGTGELFF.

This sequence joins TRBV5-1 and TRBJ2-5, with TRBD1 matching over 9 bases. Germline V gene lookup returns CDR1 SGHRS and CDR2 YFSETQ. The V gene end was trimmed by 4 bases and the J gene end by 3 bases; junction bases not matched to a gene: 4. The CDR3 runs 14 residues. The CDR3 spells CASSIGTGKETQYF. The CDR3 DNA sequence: TGCGCCAGCAGCATAGGGACAGGGAAAGAGACCCAGTACTTC.

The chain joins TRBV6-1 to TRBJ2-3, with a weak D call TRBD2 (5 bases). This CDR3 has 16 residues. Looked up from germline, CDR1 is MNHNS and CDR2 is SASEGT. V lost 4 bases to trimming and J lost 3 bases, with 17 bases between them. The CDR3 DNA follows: TGTGCCAGCAGTGCGGGAACTAGAATTAAGACAGATACGCAGTATTTT. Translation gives CASSAGTRIKTDTQYF.

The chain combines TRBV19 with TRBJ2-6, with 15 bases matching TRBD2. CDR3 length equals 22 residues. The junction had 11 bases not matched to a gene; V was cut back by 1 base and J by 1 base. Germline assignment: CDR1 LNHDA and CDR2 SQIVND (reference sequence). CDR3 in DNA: TGTGCCAGTAGTATAGTGTGGACTAGCGGGAGGGCGTCCGCGTCTGGGGCCAACGTCCTGACTTTC. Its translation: CASSIVWTSGRASASGANVLTF. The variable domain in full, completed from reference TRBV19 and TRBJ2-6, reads DGGITQSPKYLFRKEGQNVTLSCEQNLNHDAMYWYRQDPGQGLRLIYYSQIVNDFQKGDIAEGYSVSREKKESFPLTVTSAQKNPTAFYLCASSIVWTSGRASASGANVLTFGAGSRLTVL.

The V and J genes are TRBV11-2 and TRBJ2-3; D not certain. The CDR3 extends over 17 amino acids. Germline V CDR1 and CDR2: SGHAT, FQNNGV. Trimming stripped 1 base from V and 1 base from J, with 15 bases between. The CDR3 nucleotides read TGTGCCAGCAGCTTAGTCCCTTACAGTCCAGGCACAGATACGCAGTATTTT. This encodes CASSLVPYSPGTDTQYF.